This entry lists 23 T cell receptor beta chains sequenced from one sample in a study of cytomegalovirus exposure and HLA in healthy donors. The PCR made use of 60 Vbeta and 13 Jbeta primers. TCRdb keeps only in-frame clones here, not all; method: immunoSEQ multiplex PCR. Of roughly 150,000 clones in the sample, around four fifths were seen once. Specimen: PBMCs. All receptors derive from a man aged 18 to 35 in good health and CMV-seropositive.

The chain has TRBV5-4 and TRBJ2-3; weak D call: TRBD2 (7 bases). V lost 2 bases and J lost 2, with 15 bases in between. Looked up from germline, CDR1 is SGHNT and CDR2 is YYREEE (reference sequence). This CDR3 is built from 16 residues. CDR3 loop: CASSFFGGGATDTQYF. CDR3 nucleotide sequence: TGTGCCAGCAGCTTTTTCGGAGGGGGGGCCACAGATACGCAGTATTTT.

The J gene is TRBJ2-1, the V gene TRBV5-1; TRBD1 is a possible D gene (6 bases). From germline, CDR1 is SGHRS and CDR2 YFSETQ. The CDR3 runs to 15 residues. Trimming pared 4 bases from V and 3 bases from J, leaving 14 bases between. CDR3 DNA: TGCGCCAGCAGCCAGACAGGACCTTACTACAATGAGCAGTTCTTC. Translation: CASSQTGPYYNEQFF. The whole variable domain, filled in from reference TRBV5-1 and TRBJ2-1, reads KAGVTQTPRYLIKTRGQQVTLSCSPISGHRSVSWYQQTPGQGLQFLFEYFSETQRNKGNFPGRFSGRQFSNSRSEMNVSTLELGDSALYLCASSQTGPYYNEQFFGPGTRLTVL.

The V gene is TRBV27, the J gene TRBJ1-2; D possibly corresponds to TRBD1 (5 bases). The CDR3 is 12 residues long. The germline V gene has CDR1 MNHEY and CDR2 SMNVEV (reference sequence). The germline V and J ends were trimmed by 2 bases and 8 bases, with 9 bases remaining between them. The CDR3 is CASSLGGEGYTF. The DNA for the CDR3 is TGTGCCAGCAGTTTAGGGGGGGAAGGCTACACCTTC.

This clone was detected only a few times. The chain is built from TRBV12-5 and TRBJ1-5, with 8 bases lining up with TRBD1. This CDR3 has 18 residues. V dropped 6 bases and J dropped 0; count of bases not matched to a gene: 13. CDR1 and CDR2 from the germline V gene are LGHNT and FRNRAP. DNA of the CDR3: TGTGCTAGTGGCTCTGGACAGGGAGGGCAATATAGCAATCAGCCCCAGCATTTT. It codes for CASGSGQGGQYSNQPQHF.

CDR3 protein: CSARFGEDIYEQYF. The DNA for the CDR3 is TGCAGCGCCCGGTTCGGGGAGGATATCTACGAGCAGTACTTC. This sequence joins TRBV29-1 and TRBJ2-7; tentative D call: TRBD2 (6 bases). Per the germline V gene, CDR1 is SQVTM and CDR2 is ANQGSEA. V shed 7 bases and J shed 3 bases, with 19 bases lying between them. The CDR3 consists of 14 residues.

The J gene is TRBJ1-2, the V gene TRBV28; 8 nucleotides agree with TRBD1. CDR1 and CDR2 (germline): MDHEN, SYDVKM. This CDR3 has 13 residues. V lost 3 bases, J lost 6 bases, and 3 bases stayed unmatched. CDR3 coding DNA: TGTGCCAGCAGTTTCAGGGGGCGCGATGGCTACACCTTC. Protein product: CASSFRGRDGYTF.

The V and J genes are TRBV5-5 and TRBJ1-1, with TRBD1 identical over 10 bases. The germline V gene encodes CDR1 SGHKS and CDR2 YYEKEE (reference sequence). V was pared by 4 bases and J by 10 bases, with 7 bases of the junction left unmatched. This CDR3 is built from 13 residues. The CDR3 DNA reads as TGTGCCAGCAGCATGGACAGGGGGTCGGTAGCTTTCTTT. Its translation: CASSMDRGSVAFF.

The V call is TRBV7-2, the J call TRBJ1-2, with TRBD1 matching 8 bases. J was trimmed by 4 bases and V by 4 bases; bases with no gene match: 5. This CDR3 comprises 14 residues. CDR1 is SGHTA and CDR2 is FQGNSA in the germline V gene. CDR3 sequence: CASSYTGTGYGYTF. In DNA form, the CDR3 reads TGTGCCAGCAGCTACACCGGGACAGGCTATGGCTACACCTTC.

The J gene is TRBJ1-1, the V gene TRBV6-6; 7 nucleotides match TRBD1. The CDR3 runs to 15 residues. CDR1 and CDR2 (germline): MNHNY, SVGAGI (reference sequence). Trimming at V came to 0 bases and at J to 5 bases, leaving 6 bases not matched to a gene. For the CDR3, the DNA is TGTGCCAGCAGTTACTCCTCCTCAGGGGGGACTGAAGCTTTCTTT. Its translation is CASSYSSSGGTEAFF.

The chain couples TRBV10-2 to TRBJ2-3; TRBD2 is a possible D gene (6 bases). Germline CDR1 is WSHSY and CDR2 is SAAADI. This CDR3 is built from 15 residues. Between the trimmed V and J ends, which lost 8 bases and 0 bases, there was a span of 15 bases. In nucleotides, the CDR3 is TGCGCCAGCGAGCTAGCGCTTACTAGCACAGATACGCAGTATTTT. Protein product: CASELALTSTDTQYF.

CDR3 bases: TGTGCCAGCAGCTTGGATCCCGCAGATACGCAGTATTTT. It codes for CASSLDPADTQYF. The V call is TRBV5-7, the J call TRBJ2-3, with D unresolved. TRBV5-7 is an ORF for which the function is uncertain. The CDR3 totals 13 residues. The germline V and J ends were trimmed by 0 bases and 4 bases, with 6 bases remaining between them.

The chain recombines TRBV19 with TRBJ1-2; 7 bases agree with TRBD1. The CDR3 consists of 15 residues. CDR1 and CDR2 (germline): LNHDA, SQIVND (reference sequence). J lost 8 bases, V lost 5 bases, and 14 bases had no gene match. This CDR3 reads CASSRGQSSGEGYTF. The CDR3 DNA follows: TGTGCCAGTAGTCGGGGACAGAGTTCAGGGGAAGGCTACACCTTC.

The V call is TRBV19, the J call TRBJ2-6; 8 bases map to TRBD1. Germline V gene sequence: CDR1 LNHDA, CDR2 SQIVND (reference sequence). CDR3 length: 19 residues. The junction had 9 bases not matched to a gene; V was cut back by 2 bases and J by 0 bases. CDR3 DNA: TGTGCCAGTAGTATACTTTCGGGACAGGTTCACTCTGGGGCCAACGTCCTGACTTTC. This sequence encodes CASSILSGQVHSGANVLTF.

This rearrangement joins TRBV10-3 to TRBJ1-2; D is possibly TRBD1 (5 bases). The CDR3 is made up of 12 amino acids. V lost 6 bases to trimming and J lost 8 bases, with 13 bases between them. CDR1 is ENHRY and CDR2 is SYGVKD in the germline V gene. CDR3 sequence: CAIRTQAGGYTF. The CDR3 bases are TGTGCCATCAGGACACAGGCGGGGGGCTACACCTTC.

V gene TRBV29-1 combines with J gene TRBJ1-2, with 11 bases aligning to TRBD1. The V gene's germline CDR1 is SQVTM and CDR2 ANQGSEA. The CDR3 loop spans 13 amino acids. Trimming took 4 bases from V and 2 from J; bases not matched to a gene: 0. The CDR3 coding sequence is TGCAGCGTTGGGACAGGGGGCAACTATGGCTACACCTTC. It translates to CSVGTGGNYGYTF.

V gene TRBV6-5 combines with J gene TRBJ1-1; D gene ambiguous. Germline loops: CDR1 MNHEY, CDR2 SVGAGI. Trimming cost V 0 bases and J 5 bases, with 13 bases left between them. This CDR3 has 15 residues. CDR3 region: CASSYSRLGGTEAFF. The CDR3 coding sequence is TGTGCCAGCAGTTACTCGCGATTGGGCGGGACTGAAGCTTTCTTT.

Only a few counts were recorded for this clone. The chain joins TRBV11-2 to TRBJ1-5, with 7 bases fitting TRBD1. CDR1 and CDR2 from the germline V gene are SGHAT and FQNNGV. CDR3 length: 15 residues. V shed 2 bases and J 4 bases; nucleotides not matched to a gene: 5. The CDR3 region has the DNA TGTGCCAGCAGCTTATTACAGGGGTTGAATCAGCCCCAGCATTTT. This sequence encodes CASSLLQGLNQPQHF.

The CDR3: CASSTEAYNEQFF. CDR3 DNA sequence: TGTGCCAGTAGCACGGAGGCCTACAATGAGCAGTTCTTC. The chain employs TRBV19 and TRBJ2-1, with a tentative D call TRBD2 (5 bases). This CDR3 spans 13 amino acids. The V end lost 6 bases, the J end lost 2 bases, and 8 bases lay between the germline ends. The V gene's germline CDR1 is LNHDA and CDR2 SQIVND (reference sequence).

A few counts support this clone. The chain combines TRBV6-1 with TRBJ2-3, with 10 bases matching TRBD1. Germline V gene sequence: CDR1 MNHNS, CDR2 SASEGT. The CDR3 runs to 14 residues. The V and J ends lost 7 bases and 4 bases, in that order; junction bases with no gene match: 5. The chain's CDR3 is CASIPGQGSDTQYF. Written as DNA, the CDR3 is TGTGCCAGCATACCGGGACAGGGGTCAGATACGCAGTATTTT.

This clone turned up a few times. The CDR3 sequence is CASSRTSTSDTQYF. In DNA, the CDR3 is TGTGCCAGCAGCCGCACTAGTACTAGTGATACGCAGTATTTT. V and J are TRBV7-7 and TRBJ2-3; TRBD2 is a possible D gene (5 bases). Looked up from germline, CDR1 is SSHAT and CDR2 is FNYEAQ (reference sequence). The CDR3 loop spans 14 amino acids. Trimming took off 5 bases at V and 6 bases at J, with 15 bases between the two ends.

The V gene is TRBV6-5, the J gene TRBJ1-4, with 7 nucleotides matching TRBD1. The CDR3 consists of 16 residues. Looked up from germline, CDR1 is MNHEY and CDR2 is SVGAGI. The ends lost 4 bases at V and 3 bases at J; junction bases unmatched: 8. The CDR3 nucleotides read TGTGCCAGCAGTTGGGCAGGGGGTAGATCTAATGAAAAACTGTTTTTT. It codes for CASSWAGGRSNEKLFF.

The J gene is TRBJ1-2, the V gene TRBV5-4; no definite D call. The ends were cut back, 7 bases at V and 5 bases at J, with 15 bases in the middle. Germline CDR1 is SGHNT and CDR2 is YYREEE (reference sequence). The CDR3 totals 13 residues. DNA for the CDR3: TGTGCCAGCCCCGGAAAGGGAGGTTATGGCTACACCTTC. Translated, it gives CASPGKGGYGYTF.

Written as DNA, the CDR3 is TGCGCCAGCAGGAGGGAGGGCGTTGAAAAACTGTTTTTT. This gives the protein CASRREGVEKLFF. This chain links TRBV5-1 with TRBJ1-4; unclear D gene. The ends were cut back, 5 bases at V and 7 bases at J, with 12 bases in the middle. The CDR3 totals 13 residues. Germline-derived CDR1 and CDR2 are SGHRS and YFSETQ.